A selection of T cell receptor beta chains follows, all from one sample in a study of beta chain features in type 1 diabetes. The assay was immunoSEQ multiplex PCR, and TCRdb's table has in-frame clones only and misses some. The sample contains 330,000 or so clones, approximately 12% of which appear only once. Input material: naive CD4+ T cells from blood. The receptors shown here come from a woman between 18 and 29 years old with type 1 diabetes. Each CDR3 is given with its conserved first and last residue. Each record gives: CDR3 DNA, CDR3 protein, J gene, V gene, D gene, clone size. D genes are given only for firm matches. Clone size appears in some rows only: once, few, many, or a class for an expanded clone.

CDR3nt: TGTGCCAGTCGCCCCGGGACTGGGCACAATGAGCAGTTCTTC
CDR3aa: CASRPGTGHNEQFF
j_gene: TRBJ2-1
v_gene: TRBV19
d_gene: .
abundance: once

CDR3nt: TGTGCCAGCAGCTTGGGCCAGGGGTGGCGGACTGAAGCTTTCTTT
CDR3aa: CASSLGQGWRTEAFF
j_gene: TRBJ1-1
v_gene: TRBV5-4
d_gene: .
abundance: .

CDR3nt: TGCAGCGCCAGGGGCCCTGGGGCCAACGTCCTGACTTTC
CDR3aa: CSARGPGANVLTF
j_gene: TRBJ2-6
v_gene: TRBV29-1
d_gene: .
abundance: few

CDR3nt: TGTGCCAGTAGCACTAGCACAGATACGCAGTATTTT
CDR3aa: CASSTSTDTQYF
j_gene: TRBJ2-3
v_gene: TRBV19
d_gene: .
abundance: once

CDR3nt: TGCGCCAGCAGCCAAGAGGGGGCGAGGCACAATGAGCAGTTCTTC
CDR3aa: CASSQEGARHNEQFF
j_gene: TRBJ2-1
v_gene: TRBV4-3
d_gene: .
abundance: few

CDR3nt: TGTGCCAGCAGTGGAGGGTCCTGGGGATTGGAAAAACTGTTTTTT
CDR3aa: CASSGGSWGLEKLFF
j_gene: TRBJ1-4
v_gene: TRBV25-1
d_gene: .
abundance: .

CDR3nt: TGTGCCAGCAGCCAAGGGCAGGGGATCTCTGGGGCCAACGTCCTGACTTTC
CDR3aa: CASSQGQGISGANVLTF
j_gene: TRBJ2-6
v_gene: TRBV4-2
d_gene: .
abundance: .

CDR3nt: TGCGCCAGCAGCCAAGGCAGACTAGCGGGGAGCACAGATACGCAGTATTTT
CDR3aa: CASSQGRLAGSTDTQYF
j_gene: TRBJ2-3
v_gene: TRBV4-3
d_gene: TRBD2
abundance: .

CDR3nt: TGTGCCAGCAGCTTAGGAAGGACAGGCCAAGAGACCCAGTACTTC
CDR3aa: CASSLGRTGQETQYF
j_gene: TRBJ2-5
v_gene: TRBV7-8
d_gene: TRBD1
abundance: few

CDR3nt: TGTGCCAGCGCCCAGGGGGAGACCCAGTACTTC
CDR3aa: CASAQGETQYF
j_gene: TRBJ2-5
v_gene: TRBV27
d_gene: .
abundance: few

CDR3nt: TGTGCCAGCAGCTTATCTAGCGGGAGCTCCTACGAGCAGTACTTC
CDR3aa: CASSLSSGSSYEQYF
j_gene: TRBJ2-7
v_gene: TRBV11-2
d_gene: TRBD2
abundance: .

CDR3nt: TGCGCCAGCAGCCCGGAGGCAAGATACAATGAGCAGTTCTTC
CDR3aa: CASSPEARYNEQFF
j_gene: TRBJ2-1
v_gene: TRBV4-3
d_gene: .
abundance: few

CDR3nt: TGCGCCAGCAGTCTGAGCAGCCGGGACAGGGCCTACAATGAGCAGTTCTTC
CDR3aa: CASSLSSRDRAYNEQFF
j_gene: TRBJ2-1
v_gene: TRBV4-3
d_gene: TRBD1
abundance: few

CDR3nt: TGTGCCAGCAGCTTAGACAGCTTCTACGAGCAGTACTTC
CDR3aa: CASSLDSFYEQYF
j_gene: TRBJ2-7
v_gene: TRBV7-2
d_gene: .
abundance: few

CDR3nt: TGTGCCAGCAGTGAATCTAGGGGGCCGCTAGAGACCCAGTACTTC
CDR3aa: CASSESRGPLETQYF
j_gene: TRBJ2-5
v_gene: TRBV25-1
d_gene: TRBD1
abundance: few

CDR3nt: TGTGCCAGCTCACCAGGTGGGGAGGGCTACGAGCAGTACTTC
CDR3aa: CASSPGGEGYEQYF
j_gene: TRBJ2-7
v_gene: TRBV18
d_gene: TRBD2
abundance: few

CDR3nt: TGTGCCAGCGGACAGGGCTACTACGAGCAGTACTTC
CDR3aa: CASGQGYYEQYF
j_gene: TRBJ2-7
v_gene: TRBV28
d_gene: TRBD1
abundance: few

CDR3nt: TGTGCCAGCAGCTTGGGGCGGAGCGGGAGAGGCCAAGAGACCCAGTACTTC
CDR3aa: CASSLGRSGRGQETQYF
j_gene: TRBJ2-5
v_gene: TRBV7-9
d_gene: TRBD2
abundance: few

CDR3nt: TGTGCTAGTGGTTTGTACAACAAGGTCTCGCGGGGGGGCAGAGATACGCAGTATTTT
CDR3aa: CASGLYNKVSRGGRDTQYF
j_gene: TRBJ2-3
v_gene: TRBV12-5
d_gene: TRBD2
abundance: few

CDR3nt: TGTGCCAGCAGCCCACGGCTAGCGGGACCGCTGGGCGATGAGCAGTTCTTC
CDR3aa: CASSPRLAGPLGDEQFF
j_gene: TRBJ2-1
v_gene: TRBV11-1
d_gene: TRBD2
abundance: .

CDR3nt: TGTGCCAGCAGCCCCCCTGGGAGGGTTCAGTACTTC
CDR3aa: CASSPPGRVQYF
j_gene: TRBJ2-4
v_gene: TRBV7-2
d_gene: TRBD2
abundance: few

CDR3nt: TGTGCCAGCAGCCCCGGACAGAACTATGGCTACACCTTC
CDR3aa: CASSPGQNYGYTF
j_gene: TRBJ1-2
v_gene: TRBV7-3
d_gene: .
abundance: .

CDR3nt: TGTGCCAGCAGACCCCCCGGGAGTTGGACAGATACGCAGTATTTT
CDR3aa: CASRPPGSWTDTQYF
j_gene: TRBJ2-3
v_gene: TRBV6-5
d_gene: .
abundance: .

CDR3nt: TGTGCCAGCAGCGTAAGTCCCGGGGACTCTGGAAACACCATATATTTT
CDR3aa: CASSVSPGDSGNTIYF
j_gene: TRBJ1-3
v_gene: TRBV9
d_gene: .
abundance: .

CDR3nt: TGTGCCAGCAGCTTATATTATGGGGCGCTGGATTCACCCCTCCACTTT
CDR3aa: CASSLYYGALDSPLHF
j_gene: TRBJ1-6
v_gene: TRBV7-9
d_gene: .
abundance: .

CDR3nt: TGTGCCAGCAGAACAGGGGAGGGCAATCAGCCCCAGCATTTT
CDR3aa: CASRTGEGNQPQHF
j_gene: TRBJ1-5
v_gene: TRBV7-2
d_gene: TRBD1
abundance: few

CDR3nt: TGCGCCAGCAGCGCAATGCTAGATCACGAGCAGTACTTC
CDR3aa: CASSAMLDHEQYF
j_gene: TRBJ2-7
v_gene: TRBV5-1
d_gene: .
abundance: .

CDR3nt: TGTGCCAGCAGCTTAGTATGGCGGGGTTCTGAGACCCAGTACTTC
CDR3aa: CASSLVWRGSETQYF
j_gene: TRBJ2-5
v_gene: TRBV7-9
d_gene: .
abundance: few

CDR3nt: TGTGCCTGGAGTGCGGACAGGGGCTGGAGCGGGGATACGCAGTATTTT
CDR3aa: CAWSADRGWSGDTQYF
j_gene: TRBJ2-3
v_gene: TRBV30
d_gene: TRBD1
abundance: .

CDR3nt: TGTGCCAGCAGCTTGGGCAGGGGACCCTACGAGCAGTACTTC
CDR3aa: CASSLGRGPYEQYF
j_gene: TRBJ2-7
v_gene: TRBV5-7
d_gene: .
abundance: .

CDR3nt: TGTGCCAGCAGTTACGGAGGGACCACAGCCAATGAGCAGTTCTTC
CDR3aa: CASSYGGTTANEQFF
j_gene: TRBJ2-1
v_gene: TRBV6-5
d_gene: .
abundance: few

CDR3nt: TGTGCCAGCAGTGCTCCTCCGGGGTGGGACAATGAGCAGTTCTTC
CDR3aa: CASSAPPGWDNEQFF
j_gene: TRBJ2-1
v_gene: TRBV6-1
d_gene: .
abundance: .

CDR3nt: TGTGCCAGCAGCTTAGCGGGCGCAGATACGCAGTATTTT
CDR3aa: CASSLAGADTQYF
j_gene: TRBJ2-3
v_gene: TRBV7-9
d_gene: .
abundance: few

CDR3nt: TGTGCCACCCGGGACAGGGAGGTTCAGCCCCAGCATTTT
CDR3aa: CATRDREVQPQHF
j_gene: TRBJ1-5
v_gene: TRBV2
d_gene: TRBD1
abundance: few

CDR3nt: TGCAGCGTTTCTCAGGGACTTCTTCTCTCTGGGGCCAACGTCCTGACTTTC
CDR3aa: CSVSQGLLLSGANVLTF
j_gene: TRBJ2-6
v_gene: TRBV29-1
d_gene: .
abundance: .

CDR3nt: TGTGCCAGCAACACTCCGGGACTAGCGGGAAACACAGATACGCAGTATTTT
CDR3aa: CASNTPGLAGNTDTQYF
j_gene: TRBJ2-3
v_gene: TRBV28
d_gene: TRBD2
abundance: .

CDR3nt: TGTGCCAGCTCACCTCGCAGGGACAATCAGCCCCAGCATTTT
CDR3aa: CASSPRRDNQPQHF
j_gene: TRBJ1-5
v_gene: TRBV18
d_gene: .
abundance: .

CDR3nt: TGCGCCAGCAGCCCTCGGACAGGGACTAGCGGCGGAGAGACCCAGTACTTC
CDR3aa: CASSPRTGTSGGETQYF
j_gene: TRBJ2-5
v_gene: TRBV4-1
d_gene: TRBD2
abundance: .

CDR3nt: TGTGCCAGTGTACCTGGGCAGGCGGGAAACTATGGCTACACCTTC
CDR3aa: CASVPGQAGNYGYTF
j_gene: TRBJ1-2
v_gene: TRBV28
d_gene: .
abundance: .

CDR3nt: TGTGCCAGCAGCATACAAGCGGGGGAAGAGACCCAGTACTTC
CDR3aa: CASSIQAGEETQYF
j_gene: TRBJ2-5
v_gene: TRBV7-2
d_gene: TRBD2
abundance: few

CDR3nt: TGTGCCATCACCGATGGACGACAGGCGGGCAACACTGAAGCTTTCTTT
CDR3aa: CAITDGRQAGNTEAFF
j_gene: TRBJ1-1
v_gene: TRBV10-3
d_gene: .
abundance: .

CDR3nt: TGTGCCAGCAGCCAGACAGGGGCCACTGAAGCTTTCTTT
CDR3aa: CASSQTGATEAFF
j_gene: TRBJ1-1
v_gene: TRBV5-6
d_gene: TRBD1
abundance: .

CDR3nt: TGTGCCATCTACAGGGAGGGCATTCAGTACTTC
CDR3aa: CAIYREGIQYF
j_gene: TRBJ2-4
v_gene: TRBV28
d_gene: .
abundance: few

CDR3nt: TGTGCCTGGAGTGTACTGGGGGCCGGATGCACCTTC
CDR3aa: CAWSVLGAGCTF
j_gene: TRBJ1-2
v_gene: TRBV30
d_gene: .
abundance: .

CDR3nt: TGTGCCAGTAGTACCCCGGGAGGGGGGGGCAATCAGCCCCAGCATTTT
CDR3aa: CASSTPGGGGNQPQHF
j_gene: TRBJ1-5
v_gene: TRBV19
d_gene: .
abundance: .

CDR3nt: TGTGCCAGCAGTTTAAGTTGGGCGGGTGGGGCCAACGTCCTGACTTTC
CDR3aa: CASSLSWAGGANVLTF
j_gene: TRBJ2-6
v_gene: TRBV28
d_gene: .
abundance: few

CDR3nt: TGCAGCGTTGGACTAGCGGTGTCATACGAGCAGTACTTC
CDR3aa: CSVGLAVSYEQYF
j_gene: TRBJ2-7
v_gene: TRBV29-1
d_gene: TRBD2
abundance: .